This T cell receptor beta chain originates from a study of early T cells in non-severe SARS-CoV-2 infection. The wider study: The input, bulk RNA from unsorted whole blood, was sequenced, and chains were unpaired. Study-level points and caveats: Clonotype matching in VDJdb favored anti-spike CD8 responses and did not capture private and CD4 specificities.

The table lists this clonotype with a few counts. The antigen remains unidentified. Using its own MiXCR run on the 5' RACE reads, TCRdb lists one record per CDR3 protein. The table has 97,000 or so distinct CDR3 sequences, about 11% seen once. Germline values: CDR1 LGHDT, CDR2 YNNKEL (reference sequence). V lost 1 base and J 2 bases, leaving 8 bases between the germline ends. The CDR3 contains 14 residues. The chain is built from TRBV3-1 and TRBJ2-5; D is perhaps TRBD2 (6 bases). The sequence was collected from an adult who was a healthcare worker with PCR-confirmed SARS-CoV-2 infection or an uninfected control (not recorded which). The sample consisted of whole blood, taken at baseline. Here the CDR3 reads CASSQAGTQETQYF. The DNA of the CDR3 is TGTGCCAGCAGCCAAGCCGGGACTCAAGAGACCCAGTACTTC.